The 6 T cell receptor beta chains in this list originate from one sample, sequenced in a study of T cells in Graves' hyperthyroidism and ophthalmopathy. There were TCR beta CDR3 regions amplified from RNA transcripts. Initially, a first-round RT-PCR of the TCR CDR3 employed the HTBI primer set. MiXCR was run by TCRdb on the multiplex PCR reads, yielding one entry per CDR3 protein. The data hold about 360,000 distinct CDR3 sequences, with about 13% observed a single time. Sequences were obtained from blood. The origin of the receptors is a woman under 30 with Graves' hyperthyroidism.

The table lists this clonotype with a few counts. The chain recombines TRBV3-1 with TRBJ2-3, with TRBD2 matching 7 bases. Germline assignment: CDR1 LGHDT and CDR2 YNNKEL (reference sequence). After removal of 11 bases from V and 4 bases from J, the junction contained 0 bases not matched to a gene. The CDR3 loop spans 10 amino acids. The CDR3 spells CAAGADTQYF. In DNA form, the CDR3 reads TGTGCCGCGGGAGCAGATACGCAGTATTTT.

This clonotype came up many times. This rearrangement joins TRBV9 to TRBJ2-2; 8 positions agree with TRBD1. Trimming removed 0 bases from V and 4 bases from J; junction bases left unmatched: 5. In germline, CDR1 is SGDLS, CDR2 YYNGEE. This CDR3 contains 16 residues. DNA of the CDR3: TGTGCCAGCAGCGTAGGTGGGACAGGCGCCACCGGGGAGCTGTTTTTT. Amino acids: CASSVGGTGATGELFF.

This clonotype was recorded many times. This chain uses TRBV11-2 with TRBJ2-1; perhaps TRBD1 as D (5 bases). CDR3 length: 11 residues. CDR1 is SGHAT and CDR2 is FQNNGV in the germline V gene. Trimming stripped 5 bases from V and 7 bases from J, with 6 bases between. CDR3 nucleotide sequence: TGTGCCAGCAGCAGACAGAATGAGCAGTTCTTC. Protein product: CASSRQNEQFF.

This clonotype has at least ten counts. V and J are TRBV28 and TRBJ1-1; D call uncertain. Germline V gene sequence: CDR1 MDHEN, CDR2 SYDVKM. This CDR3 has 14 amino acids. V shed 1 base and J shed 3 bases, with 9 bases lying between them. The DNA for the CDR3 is TGTGCCAGCAGTTTATTAGGCAGCTACACTGAAGCTTTCTTT. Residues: CASSLLGSYTEAFF. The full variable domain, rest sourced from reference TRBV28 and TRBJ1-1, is DVKVTQSSRYLVKRTGEKVFLECVQDMDHENMFWYRQDPGLGLRLIYFSYDVKMKEKGDIPEGYSVSREKKERFSLILESASTNQTSMYLCASSLLGSYTEAFFGQGTRLTVV.

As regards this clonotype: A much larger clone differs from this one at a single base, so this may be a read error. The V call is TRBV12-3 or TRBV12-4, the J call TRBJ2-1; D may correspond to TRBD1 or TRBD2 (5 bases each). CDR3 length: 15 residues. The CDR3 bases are TGTGCCAGCAGTTTAGCGGGGGAGATTTGGGATGAGCAGCTCTTC. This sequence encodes CASSLAGEIWDEQLF.

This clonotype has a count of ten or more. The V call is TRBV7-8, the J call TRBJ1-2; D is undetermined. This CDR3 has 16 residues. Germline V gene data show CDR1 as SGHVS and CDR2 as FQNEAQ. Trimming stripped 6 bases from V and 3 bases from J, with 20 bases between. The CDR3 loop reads CASSRRPRRVDYGYTF. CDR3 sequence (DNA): TGTGCCAGCAGTAGGAGGCCCCGGCGAGTGGACTATGGCTACACCTTC.